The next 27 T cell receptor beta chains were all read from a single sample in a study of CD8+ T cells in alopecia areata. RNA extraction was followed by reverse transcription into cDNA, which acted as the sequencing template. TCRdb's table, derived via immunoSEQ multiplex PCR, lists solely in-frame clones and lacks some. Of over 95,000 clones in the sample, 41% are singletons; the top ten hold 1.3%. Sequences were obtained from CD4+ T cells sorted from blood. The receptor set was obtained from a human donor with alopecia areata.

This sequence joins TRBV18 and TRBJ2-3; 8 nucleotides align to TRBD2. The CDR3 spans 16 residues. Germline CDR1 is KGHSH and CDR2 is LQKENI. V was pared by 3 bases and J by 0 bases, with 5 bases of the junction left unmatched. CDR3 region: CASSPYSGVSTDTQYF. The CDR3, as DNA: TGTGCCAGCTCACCCTATAGCGGGGTAAGCACAGATACGCAGTATTTT.

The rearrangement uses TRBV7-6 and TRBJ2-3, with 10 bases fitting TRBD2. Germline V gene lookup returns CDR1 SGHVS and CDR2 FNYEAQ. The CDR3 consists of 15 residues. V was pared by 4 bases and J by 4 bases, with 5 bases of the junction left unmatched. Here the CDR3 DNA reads TGTGCCAGCAGCTCGAACCTAGCGGGGGCAGATACGCAGTATTTT. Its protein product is CASSSNLAGADTQYF.

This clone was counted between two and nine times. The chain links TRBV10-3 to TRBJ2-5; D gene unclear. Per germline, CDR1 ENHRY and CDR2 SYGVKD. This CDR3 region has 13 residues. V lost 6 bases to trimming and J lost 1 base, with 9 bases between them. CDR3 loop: CAISSGTQETQYF. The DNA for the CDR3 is TGTGCCATCAGCTCAGGAACCCAAGAGACCCAGTACTTC.

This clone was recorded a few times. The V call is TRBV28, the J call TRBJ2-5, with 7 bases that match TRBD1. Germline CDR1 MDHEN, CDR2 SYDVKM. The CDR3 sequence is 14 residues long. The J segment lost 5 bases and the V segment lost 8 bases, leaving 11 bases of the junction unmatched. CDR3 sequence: CASRDSSKGETQYF. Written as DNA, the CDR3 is TGTGCCAGCCGGGACAGCTCAAAAGGGGAGACCCAGTACTTC.

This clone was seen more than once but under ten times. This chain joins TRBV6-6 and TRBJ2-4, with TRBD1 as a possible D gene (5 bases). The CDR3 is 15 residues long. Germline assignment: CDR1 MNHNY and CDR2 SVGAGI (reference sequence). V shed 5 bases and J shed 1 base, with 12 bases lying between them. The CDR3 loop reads CASSGHPRAKNIQYF. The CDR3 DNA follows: TGTGCCAGCAGTGGACACCCGAGGGCCAAAAACATTCAGTACTTC.

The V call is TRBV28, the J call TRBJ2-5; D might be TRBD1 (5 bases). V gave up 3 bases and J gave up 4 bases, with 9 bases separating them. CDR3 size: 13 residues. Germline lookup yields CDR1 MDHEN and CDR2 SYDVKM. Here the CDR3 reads CASSFQGSETQYF. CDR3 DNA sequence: TGTGCCAGCAGTTTCCAGGGATCAGAGACCCAGTACTTC.

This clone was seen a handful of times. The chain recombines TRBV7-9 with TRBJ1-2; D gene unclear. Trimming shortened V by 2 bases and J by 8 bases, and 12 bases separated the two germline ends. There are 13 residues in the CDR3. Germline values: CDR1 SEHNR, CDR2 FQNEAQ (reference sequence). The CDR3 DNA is TGTGCCAGCAGCTTAAGGGTTCTCGACGGCTACACCTTC. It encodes CASSLRVLDGYTF. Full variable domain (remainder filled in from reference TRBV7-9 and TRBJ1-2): DTGVSQNPRHKITKRGQNVTFRCDPISEHNRLYWYRQTLGQGPEFLTYFQNEAQLEKSRLLSDRFSAERPKGSFSTLEIQRTEQGDSAMYLCASSLRVLDGYTFGSGTRLTVV.

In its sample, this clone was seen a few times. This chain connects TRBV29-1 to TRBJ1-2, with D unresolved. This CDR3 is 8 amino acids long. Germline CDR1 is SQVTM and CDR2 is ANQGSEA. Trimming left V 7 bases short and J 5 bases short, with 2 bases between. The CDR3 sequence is CSDYGYTF. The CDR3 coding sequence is TGCAGCGATTATGGCTACACCTTC.

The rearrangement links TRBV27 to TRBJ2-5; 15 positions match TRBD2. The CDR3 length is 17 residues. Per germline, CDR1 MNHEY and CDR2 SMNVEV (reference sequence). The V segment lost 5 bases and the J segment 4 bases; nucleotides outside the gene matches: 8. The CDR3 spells CASSRMGGLAGGETQYF. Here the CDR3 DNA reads TGTGCCAGCAGTCGAATGGGGGGACTAGCGGGAGGAGAGACCCAGTACTTC.

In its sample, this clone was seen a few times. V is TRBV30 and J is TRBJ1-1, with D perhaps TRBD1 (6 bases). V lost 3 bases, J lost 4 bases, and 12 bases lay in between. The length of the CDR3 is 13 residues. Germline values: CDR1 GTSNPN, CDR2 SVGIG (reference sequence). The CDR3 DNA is TGTGCCTGGAGAGGTCAGGGGTCCACTGAAGCTTTCTTT. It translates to CAWRGQGSTEAFF.

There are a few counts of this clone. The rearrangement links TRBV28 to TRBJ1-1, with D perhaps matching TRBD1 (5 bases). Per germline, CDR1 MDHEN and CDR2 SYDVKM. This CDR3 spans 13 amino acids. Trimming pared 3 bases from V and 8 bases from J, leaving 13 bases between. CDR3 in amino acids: CASSFGAEVEAFF. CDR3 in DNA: TGTGCCAGCAGTTTCGGGGCGGAGGTGGAAGCTTTCTTT.

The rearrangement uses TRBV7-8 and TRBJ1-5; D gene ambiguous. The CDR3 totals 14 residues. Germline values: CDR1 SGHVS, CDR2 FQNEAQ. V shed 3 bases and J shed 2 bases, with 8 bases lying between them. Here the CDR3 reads CASSFGLGNQPQHF. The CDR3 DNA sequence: TGTGCCAGCAGCTTCGGCCTAGGCAATCAGCCCCAGCATTTT.

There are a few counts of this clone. CDR3 sequence reads: CASSRTSGPGNEQFF. CDR3 sequence (DNA): TGCGCCAGCAGCAGGACTAGCGGGCCTGGTAATGAGCAGTTCTTC. The chain carries TRBV5-1 and TRBJ2-1; 11 positions agree with TRBD2. The CDR3 runs 15 residues. Germline CDR1 is SGHRS and CDR2 is YFSETQ. V shed 4 bases and J 7 bases; nucleotides not matched to a gene: 7.

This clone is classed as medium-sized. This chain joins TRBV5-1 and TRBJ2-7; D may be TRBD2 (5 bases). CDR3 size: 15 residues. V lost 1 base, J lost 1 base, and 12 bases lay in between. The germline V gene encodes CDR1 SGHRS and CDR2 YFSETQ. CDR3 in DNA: TGCGCCAGCAGCTTGATTCCCGGCGGGTCCTACGAGCAGTACTTC. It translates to CASSLIPGGSYEQYF.

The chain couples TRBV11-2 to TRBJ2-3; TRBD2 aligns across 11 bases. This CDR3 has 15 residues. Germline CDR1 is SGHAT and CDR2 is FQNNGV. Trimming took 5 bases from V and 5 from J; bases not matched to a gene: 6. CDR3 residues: CASSLSGREIDTQYF. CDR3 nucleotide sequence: TGTGCCAGCAGCCTTAGCGGGAGGGAGATAGATACGCAGTATTTT.

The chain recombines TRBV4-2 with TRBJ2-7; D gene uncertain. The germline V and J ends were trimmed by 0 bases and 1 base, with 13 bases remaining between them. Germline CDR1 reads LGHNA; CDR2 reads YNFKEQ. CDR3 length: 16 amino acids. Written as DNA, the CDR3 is TGTGCCAGCAGCCAAGAGGCTTTGGGCGGTTCCTACGAGCAGTACTTC. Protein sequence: CASSQEALGGSYEQYF.

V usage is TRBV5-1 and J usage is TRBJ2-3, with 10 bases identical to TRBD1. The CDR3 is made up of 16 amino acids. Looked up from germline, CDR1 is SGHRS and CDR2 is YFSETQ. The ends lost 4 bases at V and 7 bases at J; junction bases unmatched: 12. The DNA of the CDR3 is TGCGCCAGCAGCGCGGAGACAGGGGGCCCTTGGAATACGCAGTATTTT. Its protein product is CASSAETGGPWNTQYF.

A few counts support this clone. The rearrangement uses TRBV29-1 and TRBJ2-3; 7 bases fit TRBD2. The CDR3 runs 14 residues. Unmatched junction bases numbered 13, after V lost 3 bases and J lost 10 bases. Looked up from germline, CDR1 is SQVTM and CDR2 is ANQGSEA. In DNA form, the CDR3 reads TGCAGCGTTGACTCGGGAGGCCCCGCCAGGTCGCAGTATTTT. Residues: CSVDSGGPARSQYF.

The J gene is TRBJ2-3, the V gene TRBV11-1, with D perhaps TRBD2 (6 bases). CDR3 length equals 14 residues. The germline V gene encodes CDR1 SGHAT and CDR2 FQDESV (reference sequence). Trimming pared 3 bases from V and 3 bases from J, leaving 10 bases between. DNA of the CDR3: TGTGCCAGCAGCTTTGCGGGGAATACAGATACGCAGTATTTT. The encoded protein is CASSFAGNTDTQYF.

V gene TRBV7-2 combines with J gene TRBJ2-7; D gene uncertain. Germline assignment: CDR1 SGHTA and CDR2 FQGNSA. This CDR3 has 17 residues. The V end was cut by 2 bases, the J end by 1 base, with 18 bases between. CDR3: CASSLYGSSAVSYEQYF. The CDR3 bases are TGTGCCAGCAGCTTATACGGCAGCTCGGCGGTTTCCTACGAGCAGTACTTC.

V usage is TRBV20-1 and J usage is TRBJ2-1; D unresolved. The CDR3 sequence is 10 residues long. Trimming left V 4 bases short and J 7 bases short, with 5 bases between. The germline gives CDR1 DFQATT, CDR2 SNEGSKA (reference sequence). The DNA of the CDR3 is TGCAGTGCTATACATAATGAGCAGTTCTTC. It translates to CSAIHNEQFF.

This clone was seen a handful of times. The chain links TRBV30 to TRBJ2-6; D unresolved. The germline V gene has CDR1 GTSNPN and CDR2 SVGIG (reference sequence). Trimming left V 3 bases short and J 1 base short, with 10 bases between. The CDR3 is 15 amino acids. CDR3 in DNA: TGTGCCTGGAGCCGTTTAATGTCTGGGGCCAACGTCCTGACTTTC. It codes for CAWSRLMSGANVLTF.

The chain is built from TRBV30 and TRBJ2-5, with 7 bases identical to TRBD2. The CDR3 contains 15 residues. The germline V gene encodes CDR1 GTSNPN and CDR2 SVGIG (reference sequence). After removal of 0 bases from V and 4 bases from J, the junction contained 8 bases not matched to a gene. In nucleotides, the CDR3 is TGTGCCTGGAGTGTAAAGTGGTCTAGCGGAGAGACCCAGTACTTC. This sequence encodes CAWSVKWSSGETQYF.

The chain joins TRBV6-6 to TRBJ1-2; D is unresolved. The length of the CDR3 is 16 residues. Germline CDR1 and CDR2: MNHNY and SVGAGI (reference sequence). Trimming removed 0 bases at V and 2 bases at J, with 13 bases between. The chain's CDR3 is CASSYSAFAGNYGYTF. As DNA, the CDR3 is TGTGCCAGCAGTTACTCCGCTTTTGCAGGAAACTATGGCTACACCTTC.

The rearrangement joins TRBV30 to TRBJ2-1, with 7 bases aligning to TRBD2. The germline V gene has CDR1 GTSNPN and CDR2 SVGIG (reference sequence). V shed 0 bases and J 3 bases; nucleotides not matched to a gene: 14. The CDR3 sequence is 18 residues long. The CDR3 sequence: CAWSVQRGSRSVYNEQFF. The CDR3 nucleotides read TGTGCCTGGAGTGTACAGCGGGGCAGTCGCTCGGTCTACAATGAGCAGTTCTTC. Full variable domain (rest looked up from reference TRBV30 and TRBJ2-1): SQTIHQWPATLVQPVGSPLSLECTVEGTSNPNLYWYRQAAGRGLQLLFYSVGIGQISSEVPQNLSASRPQDRQFILSSKKLLLSDSGFYLCAWSVQRGSRSVYNEQFFGPGTRLTVL.

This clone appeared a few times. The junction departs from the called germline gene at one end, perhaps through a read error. The CDR3: CSVEKAGVVHF. CDR3 sequence (DNA): TGCAGCGTTGAAAAGGCTGGGGTTGTGCACTTC. The chain uses TRBV29-1 and TRBJ2-7, with D hard to call. Per the germline V gene, CDR1 is SQVTM and CDR2 is ANQGSEA. The CDR3 has 11 amino acids.

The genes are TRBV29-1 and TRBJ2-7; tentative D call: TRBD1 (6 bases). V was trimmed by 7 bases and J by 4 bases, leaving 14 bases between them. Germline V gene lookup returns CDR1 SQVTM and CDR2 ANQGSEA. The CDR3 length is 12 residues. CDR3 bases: TGCAGCGGCCTAGGACAGTCTTACGAGCAGTACTTC. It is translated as CSGLGQSYEQYF.